This T cell receptor (beta chain) was captured in a study of T cell repertoires in cytomegalovirus infection. The CDR3 totals 15 residues. The ends lost 3 bases at V and 0 bases at J; junction bases unmatched: 5. Germline CDR1 and CDR2: SGHRS and YFSETQ. This clonotype was recorded once. TCRdb processed the reads anew with MiXCR; each CDR3 protein has one entry. The sample records 400,000 or so distinct CDR3 sequences, 18% being singletons. What was sequenced was PBMCs. The genes are TRBV5-1 and TRBJ2-7, with 8 bases that match TRBD1. This sequence was found in a human donor in good health (CMV status not recorded). Some clones in this sample may be carry-over from other donors' samples. The CDR3 DNA reads as TGCGCCAGCAGCTATTGGACAGGGAGCTCCTACGAGCAGTACTTC. Translated: CASSYWTGSSYEQYF.